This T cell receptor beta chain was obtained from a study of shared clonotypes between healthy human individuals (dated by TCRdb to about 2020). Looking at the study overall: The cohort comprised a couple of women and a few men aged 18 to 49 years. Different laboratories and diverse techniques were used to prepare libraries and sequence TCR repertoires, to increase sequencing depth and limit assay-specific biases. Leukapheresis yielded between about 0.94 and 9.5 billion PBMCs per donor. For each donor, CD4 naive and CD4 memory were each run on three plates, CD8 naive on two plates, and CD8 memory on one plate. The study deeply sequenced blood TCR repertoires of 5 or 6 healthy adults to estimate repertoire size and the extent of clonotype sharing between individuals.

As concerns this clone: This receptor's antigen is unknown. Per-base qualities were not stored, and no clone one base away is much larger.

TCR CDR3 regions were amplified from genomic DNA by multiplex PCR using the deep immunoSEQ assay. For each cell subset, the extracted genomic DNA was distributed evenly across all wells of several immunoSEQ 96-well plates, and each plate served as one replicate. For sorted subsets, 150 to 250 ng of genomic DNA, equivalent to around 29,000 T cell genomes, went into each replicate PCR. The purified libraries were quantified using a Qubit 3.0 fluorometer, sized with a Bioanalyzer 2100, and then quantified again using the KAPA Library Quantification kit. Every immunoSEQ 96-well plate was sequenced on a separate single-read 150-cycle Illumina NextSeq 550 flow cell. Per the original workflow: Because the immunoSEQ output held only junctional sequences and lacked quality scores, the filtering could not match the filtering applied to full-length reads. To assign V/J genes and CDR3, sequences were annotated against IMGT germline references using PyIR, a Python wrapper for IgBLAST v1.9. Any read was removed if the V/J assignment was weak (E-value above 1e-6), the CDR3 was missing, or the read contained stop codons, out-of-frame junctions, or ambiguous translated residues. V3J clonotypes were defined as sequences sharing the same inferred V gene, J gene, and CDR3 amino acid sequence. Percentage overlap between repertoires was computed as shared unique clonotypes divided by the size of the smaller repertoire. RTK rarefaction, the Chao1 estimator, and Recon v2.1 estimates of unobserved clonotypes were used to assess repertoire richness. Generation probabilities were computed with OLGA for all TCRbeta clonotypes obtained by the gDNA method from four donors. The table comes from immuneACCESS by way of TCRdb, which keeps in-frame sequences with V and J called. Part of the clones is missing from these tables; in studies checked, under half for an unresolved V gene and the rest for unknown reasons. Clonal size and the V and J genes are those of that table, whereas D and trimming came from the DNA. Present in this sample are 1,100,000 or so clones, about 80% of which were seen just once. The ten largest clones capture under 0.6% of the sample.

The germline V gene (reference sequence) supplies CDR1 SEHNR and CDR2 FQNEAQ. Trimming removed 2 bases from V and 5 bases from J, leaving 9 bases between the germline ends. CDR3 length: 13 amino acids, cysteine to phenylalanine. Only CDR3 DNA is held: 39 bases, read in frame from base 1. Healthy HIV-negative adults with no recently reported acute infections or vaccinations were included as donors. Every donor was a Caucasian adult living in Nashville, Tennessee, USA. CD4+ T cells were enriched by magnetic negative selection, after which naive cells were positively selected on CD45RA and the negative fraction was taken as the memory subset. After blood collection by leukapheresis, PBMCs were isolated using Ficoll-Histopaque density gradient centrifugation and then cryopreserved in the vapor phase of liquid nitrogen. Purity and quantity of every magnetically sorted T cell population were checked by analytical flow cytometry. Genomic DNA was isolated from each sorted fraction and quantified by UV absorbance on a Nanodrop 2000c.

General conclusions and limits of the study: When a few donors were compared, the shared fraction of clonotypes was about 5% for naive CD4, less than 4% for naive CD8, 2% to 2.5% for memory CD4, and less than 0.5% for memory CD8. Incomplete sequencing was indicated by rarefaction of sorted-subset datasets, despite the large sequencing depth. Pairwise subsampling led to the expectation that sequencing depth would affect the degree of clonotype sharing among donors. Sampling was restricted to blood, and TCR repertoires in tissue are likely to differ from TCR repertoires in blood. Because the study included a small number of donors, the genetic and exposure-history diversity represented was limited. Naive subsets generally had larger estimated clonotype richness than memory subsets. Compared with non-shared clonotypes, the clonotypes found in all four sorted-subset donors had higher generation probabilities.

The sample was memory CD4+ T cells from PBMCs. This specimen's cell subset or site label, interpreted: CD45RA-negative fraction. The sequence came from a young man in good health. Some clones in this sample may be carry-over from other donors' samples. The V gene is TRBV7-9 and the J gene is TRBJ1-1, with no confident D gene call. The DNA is TGTGCCAGCAGCTTATCCCTCGGAACTGAAGCTTTCTTT. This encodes CASSLSLGTEAFF. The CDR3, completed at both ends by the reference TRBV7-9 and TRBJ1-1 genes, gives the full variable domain DTGVSQNPRHKITKRGQNVTFRCDPISEHNRLYWYRQTLGQGPEFLTYFQNEAQLEKSRLLSDRFSAERPKGSFSTLEIQRTEQGDSAMYLCASSLSLGTEAFFGQGTRLTVV.